Listed below are T cell receptor beta chains from one sample, sequenced in a study of siplizumab effects on memory and regulatory T cells. Generated by immunoSEQ multiplex PCR, the TCRdb table keeps only in-frame clones and is missing some. The sample has approximately 120,000 clones; around 93% are singletons. The sample consisted of non-Treg CD4+ T cells sorted from blood. These TCRs come from a human donor in good health. Both conserved end residues are part of each CDR3. The D gene is left open where the match is weak. Where a row states a size, it is once, few, many or the class of an expanded clone; other rows omit it.

cdr3_nt	cdr3_aa	j_call	clone_size	v_call	d_call
TGTGCCAGCAGCCCAGGGGCTGTTGAAAAACTGTTTTTT	CASSPGAVEKLFF	TRBJ1-4	.	TRBV7-2	.
TGTGCCAGCAGCCCCAGAGGAGGTCAGTCCTCCTACGAGCAGTACTTC	CASSPRGGQSSYEQYF	TRBJ2-7	.	TRBV7-9	.
TGTGCCAGCAGTTCTAAGGAAGACAGTGGCTACACCTTC	CASSSKEDSGYTF	TRBJ1-2	.	TRBV6-6	.
TGTGCCAGCAGCTTTCGGGGGACGCCCTACGAGCAGTACTTC	CASSFRGTPYEQYF	TRBJ2-7	few	TRBV7-9	.
TGTGCCAGCAGCTTAGAGGGGGGCGAGCAGTACTTC	CASSLEGGEQYF	TRBJ2-7	.	TRBV7-9	.
TGCGCCAGCAGCTTGGAAGGGACAGGGGGTGGCTACACCTTC	CASSLEGTGGGYTF	TRBJ1-2	.	TRBV5-1	TRBD1
TGTGCCAGCAGCCATGGGGGAGGGACTGAAGCTTTCTTT	CASSHGGGTEAFF	TRBJ1-1	.	TRBV6-4	.
TGTGCCAGCACCCTCCTCTACGAGCAGTACTTC	CASTLLYEQYF	TRBJ2-7	.	TRBV7-9	.
TGTGCCACCAGCGGAGGGGGGTTCTATGGCTACACCTTC	CATSGGGFYGYTF	TRBJ1-2	few	TRBV15	.
TGTGCCGCACGCAGGGGGATGGGTTCACCCCTCCACTTT	CAARRGMGSPLHF	TRBJ1-6	.	TRBV27	TRBD1
TGTGCCAGCAGCTTACAGGGGGTAAGGACTGAAGCTTTCTTT	CASSLQGVRTEAFF	TRBJ1-1	.	TRBV7-3	TRBD1
TGTGCCAGCAGTTTTTCCGGGACTAGCGGTTTCTACGAGCAGTACTTC	CASSFSGTSGFYEQYF	TRBJ2-7	.	TRBV27	TRBD2
TGCAGTGCTAGAAGGGAGGGGTCCCAGCATTTT	CSARREGSQHF	TRBJ1-5	.	TRBV20-1	.
TGTGCCAGCAGTTACGAAGACACTGAAGCTTTCTTT	CASSYEDTEAFF	TRBJ1-1	.	TRBV6-6	.
TGTGCCAGCTCACCACCGGAGGGGGATGGCTACACCTTC	CASSPPEGDGYTF	TRBJ1-2	.	TRBV18	.
TGTGCCAGCAGTTCCGCGGACAGGGAGGGCACTGAAGCTTTCTTT	CASSSADREGTEAFF	TRBJ1-1	.	TRBV28	TRBD1
TGTGCCAGCAGTTACAGGGACAGGGGGGGCTACGAGCAGTACTTC	CASSYRDRGGYEQYF	TRBJ2-7	.	TRBV6-5	TRBD1
TGTGCCAGCAGCGTAGGAGACTACTACAATGAGCAGTTCTTC	CASSVGDYYNEQFF	TRBJ2-1	.	TRBV9	.
TGCGCCAGCAGCCAAGATAGCGGGGTATACATCTATGGCTACACCTTC	CASSQDSGVYIYGYTF	TRBJ1-2	.	TRBV4-1	.
TGTGCCAGCAGCCAAGGGGGCCTTAGCACAGATACGCAGTATTTT	CASSQGGLSTDTQYF	TRBJ2-3	.	TRBV4-2	.
TGTGCCAGCAGTTACGGGCGCGGTTTGGAGGCGGAGACCCAGTACTTC	CASSYGRGLEAETQYF	TRBJ2-5	.	TRBV6-5	.
TGTGCCAGCAGCCATATGGACAGGGTGGGTTCACCCCTCCACTTT	CASSHMDRVGSPLHF	TRBJ1-6	few	TRBV6-5	TRBD1
TGTGCCAGCAGCTTGACAGGGGCCCCCTCCTACGAGCAGTACTTC	CASSLTGAPSYEQYF	TRBJ2-7	.	TRBV5-6	TRBD1
TGTGCCAGTCGTGTTGGCTCTGGAAACACCATATATTTT	CASRVGSGNTIYF	TRBJ1-3	.	TRBV19	.
TGTGCCAGCAGTCCACGACAGGGCTATAATTCACCCCTCCACTTT	CASSPRQGYNSPLHF	TRBJ1-6	.	TRBV27	TRBD1
TGTGCCAGTAACGGGGTGGCCAAAAACATTCAGTACTTC	CASNGVAKNIQYF	TRBJ2-4	.	TRBV6-5	.
TGTGCCAGTGGCCGTACGGGGGAGGGAAACACCATATATTTT	CASGRTGEGNTIYF	TRBJ1-3	.	TRBV19	.
TGTGCCAGCAGCCGCAAAGGGGTAGACACTGAAGCTTTCTTT	CASSRKGVDTEAFF	TRBJ1-1	.	TRBV5-4	.
TGTGCCAGCAGCAAGAGTGAGGGCAGGAGCATTCGGGAGACCCAGTACTTC	CASSKSEGRSIRETQYF	TRBJ2-5	.	TRBV7-9	.
TGTGCCAGTAGGACATTGGGCGGAAGAGGAAGCTCTGGGGCCAACGTCCTGACTTTC	CASRTLGGRGSSGANVLTF	TRBJ2-6	.	TRBV19	.
TGTGCCAGCTCACCATCGGGACTAAGGGAGCAGTTCTTC	CASSPSGLREQFF	TRBJ2-1	few	TRBV18	TRBD2